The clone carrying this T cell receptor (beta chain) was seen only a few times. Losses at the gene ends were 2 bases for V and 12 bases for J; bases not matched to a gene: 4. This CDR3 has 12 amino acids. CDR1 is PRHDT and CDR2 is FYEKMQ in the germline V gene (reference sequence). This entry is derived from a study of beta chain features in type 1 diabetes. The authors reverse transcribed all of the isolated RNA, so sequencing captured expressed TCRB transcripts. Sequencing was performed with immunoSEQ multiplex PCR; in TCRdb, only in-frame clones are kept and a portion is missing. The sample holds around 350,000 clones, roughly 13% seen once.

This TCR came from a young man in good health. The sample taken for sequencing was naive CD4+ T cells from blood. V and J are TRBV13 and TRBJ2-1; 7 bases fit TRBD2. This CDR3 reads CASSLSPGGQFF. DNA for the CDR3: TGTGCCAGCAGCTTATCCCCGGGGGGGCAGTTCTTC.